This T cell receptor beta chain was captured by sequencing in a study of CD8 T cells in Susac syndrome (dated by TCRdb to between 2018 and 2020). Concerning the study at large: Among the sequenced Susac syndrome patients, five or six had clinically active disease and eight were in clinical remission. At blood withdrawal, Susac syndrome patients were therapy-naive, treated with corticosteroids (with IVIg additionally given to some), or treated with IVIg alone. Repertoire sequencing was used to test whether CD8+ T cell activation and differentiation in Susac syndrome was antigen driven. CD8+ T cell repertoire clonality was compared between eleven to twelve healthy donors, around 14 Susac syndrome patients and roughly 15 multiple sclerosis patients.

RNA was extracted using the RNeasy kit, and about 0.45 to 1 ug of the RNA was reverse transcribed with random hexamers. The immunoSEQ multiplex PCR assay, covering 54 Vbeta and 13 Jbeta segments, was used to amplify TCR beta CDR3 regions. PCR amplification bias was corrected using a synthetic template baseline for primer optimization and computational correction. In the paper's pipeline: Reads were assigned to V, D and J genes according to IMGT and analyzed in immunoSEQ Analyzer, with only productive sequences retained. Clonality was computed as one minus Shannon entropy normalized by log2 of the number of productive unique sequences. For each patient and control, public and private clones were evaluated among the 100 most prevalent clones. Susac-specific clones were defined as absent from healthy and MS cohorts, 1052 published viral clones and other ImmuneACCESS disease sequences. TCRdb cleaned the public reads at Q25 with fastp, built clones with MiXCR and kept in-frame beta chains. Entries that share a CDR3 protein sequence are merged under the most common genes and DNA. The V and J calls and clone size are TCRdb's, not the authors'. The sample has roughly 130,000 distinct CDR3 sequences on record, about 95% of them singletons. The ten top clones hold 0.25% to 0.3% of the sample.

Summary of the overall study and its limitations: The TCR sequencing and HLA analysis was acknowledged to have included a relatively small number of individuals. Clonal expansion was observed in Susac syndrome CD8+ repertoires, with the highest expansion in CD8+ TEMRA cells and greater expansion in clinically active than in remitting patients. In the total CD8+ and CD8+ TEMRA repertoires, about 16 and five Susac-specific public clones, respectively, were identified.

High-throughput TCR beta sequencing profiled peripheral blood CD8+ and CD4+ T cells from healthy donors, Susac syndrome patients and multiple sclerosis patients. Recently defined diagnostic criteria for definite or probable disease were met by the Susac syndrome patients. Bulk CD8+ and CD4+ T cells were purified by magnetic negative isolation, whereas CD8+ TEMRA cells were enriched by FACS. Blood was collected in EDTA tubes and processed within 24 hours, with PBMCs isolated through density gradient centrifugation. PBMCs intended for TCR sequencing were cryopreserved in liquid nitrogen and thawed later in a water bath at 37 degrees C. The sorted or isolated CD4+, CD8+ and CD8+ TEMRA cells reached a purity of at least 90%. Notes on this clonotype: The antigen it binds to is not known. Within one base of it there is no much larger clone, and no base qualities were kept.

Trimming at the junction amounts to 3 bases on V and 5 bases on J, and the germline ends lie 15 bases apart. CDR1 and CDR2, looked up from the germline V gene, are SGHTA and FQGNSA. The CDR3 starts with the cysteine, ends with the phenylalanine, and has 15 residues. The sequence is cut down to CDR3 DNA, 45 bases in frame from base 1. The sample taken for sequencing was CD8+ T cells from PBMCs. The chain is made from TRBV7-2 and TRBJ2-3; possibly the D gene is TRBD2, per 6 matching bases. The sequence derives from a human donor with Susac syndrome. The base sequence is TGTGCCAGCAGCTTGGGACTGGCCCGCGGAGATACGCAGTATTTT. This encodes CASSLGLARGDTQYF.